By proportion, the clone carrying this TCR beta chain is medium-sized. What it binds is not known. V shed 5 bases and J shed 2 bases, with 16 bases lying between them. The CDR3 contains 15 residues. Germline values: CDR1 DFQATT, CDR2 SNEGSKA (reference sequence). Study-level results: The TCR gene usage of tumor memory CD4+ T cells clustered together with blood and lymph node memory CD4+ cells and with lymph node naive CD4+ cells.

Semi-nested PCR with Nested Universal Primer A followed constant-region reverse priming of full-length variable regions. TCRdb reprocessed the 5' RACE reads via MiXCR and lists one record per CDR3 protein. The table includes 40,000 to 55,000 distinct CDR3 sequences, 20% to 25% detected once. Treg sorting used a CD4+CD25+CD127-/low gate. This receptor was identified in a female donor with breast cancer. This chain uses TRBV20-1 with TRBJ2-1; D is perhaps TRBD1 or TRBD2 (5 bases each). The sequenced sample was Tregs sorted from a lymph node. CDR3 in amino acids: CSAQHRDGTYNEQFF. CDR3 DNA: TGCAGTGCTCAGCACCGGGACGGGACCTACAATGAGCAGTTCTTC.